This T cell receptor beta chain was sequenced during a study of human T cells and chemical hapten exposure. The length of the CDR3 is 12 residues. V lost 6 bases and J lost 0, with 9 bases in between. Germline V CDR1 and CDR2: DFQATT, SNEGSKA (reference sequence). This clonotype has at least ten counts. Using its own MiXCR run on the 5' RACE reads, TCRdb lists one record per CDR3 protein. Among about 81,000 distinct CDR3 sequences listed, roughly 8% were seen once. Researchers extracted total RNA from unfractionated whole blood. This chain links TRBV20-1 with TRBJ2-7; the D is unclear. The source is a male donor in good health. The CDR3 DNA follows: TGCAGTGCCCCAGGCGACTCCTACGAGCAGTACTTC. It specifies CSAPGDSYEQYF.